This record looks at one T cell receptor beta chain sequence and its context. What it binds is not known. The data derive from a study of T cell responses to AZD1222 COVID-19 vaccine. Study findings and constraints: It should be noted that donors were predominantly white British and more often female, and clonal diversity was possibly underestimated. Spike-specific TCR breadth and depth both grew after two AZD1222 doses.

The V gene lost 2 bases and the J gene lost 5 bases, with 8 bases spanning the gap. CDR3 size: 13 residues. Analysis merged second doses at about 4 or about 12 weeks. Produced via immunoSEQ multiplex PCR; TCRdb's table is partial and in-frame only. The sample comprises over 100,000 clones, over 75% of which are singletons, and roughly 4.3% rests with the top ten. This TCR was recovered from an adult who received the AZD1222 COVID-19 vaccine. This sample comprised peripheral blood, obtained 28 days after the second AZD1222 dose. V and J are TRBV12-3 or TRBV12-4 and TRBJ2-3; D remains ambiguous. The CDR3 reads CASSLTVQDTQYF. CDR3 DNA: TGTGCCAGCAGTTTAACCGTACAAGATACGCAGTATTTT.